Described below is a single TCR beta chain sequence and its context. Its target is unknown. The second PCR ran about 6 to 11 cycles with a sample-barcoded 5' primer and J-beta primers. Each single sample gave us at least 2.5 million CDR3-containing paired-end reads. TCRdb ran MiXCR on the 5' RACE reads and lists one entry per CDR3 protein. The sample lists about 580,000 distinct CDR3 sequences, 40% to 50% occurring once. The data belong to a study of blood T cells in healthy people across ages. Study background: Roughly one uniquely barcoded beta molecule per two T cells was captured. General study points: With naive T cell percentage, TCR beta diversity showed a strong correlation.

Total RNA, at least 5.5 micrograms per sample, was extracted from PBMCs. Germline loops: CDR1 SEHNR, CDR2 FQNEAQ (reference sequence). V lost 5 bases to trimming and J lost 6 bases, with 21 bases between them. The CDR3 length is 16 residues. Sequencing input: blood. V and J are TRBV7-9 and TRBJ2-3; possible D gene TRBD2, 6 bases. The sequence was obtained from an elderly man in good health. CDR3 sequence (DNA): TGTGCCAGCAGCACCAGGAGGGGCGGTAAACAGGATACGCAGTATTTT. The encoded protein is CASSTRRGGKQDTQYF.